A selection of T cell receptor beta chains follows, all from one sample in a study of cytomegalovirus exposure and HLA in healthy donors. Repertoires were generated with immunoSEQ multiplex PCR, while TCRdb's copy carries only in-frame clones and drops some. The profile shows 100,000 to 150,000 clones, 75% to 85% of them singletons. Sequenced sample: PBMCs. These receptor sequences come from a male donor in good health and CMV-seronegative. CDR3s include the opening cysteine and the closing phenylalanine or tryptophan. D genes are given only for firm matches. Size is stated for part of the rows, as once, few or many counts, or as a class when the clone is expanded.

CDR3nt: TGTGCCAGCTCACCTAGCGGGGCCCGCTCCTACGAGCAGTACTTC
CDR3aa: CASSPSGARSYEQYF
d_gene: TRBD2
len: 15
abundance: few
j_gene: TRBJ2-7
v_gene: TRBV18

CDR3nt: TGTGCTAGCAGCTTAAGTTCGACTAGCTACCAAGAGACCCAGTACTTC
CDR3aa: CASSLSSTSYQETQYF
d_gene: TRBD2
len: 16
abundance: -
j_gene: TRBJ2-5
v_gene: TRBV7-7

CDR3nt: TGCAGCGGGAAACGGGACAGATACATGAACACTGAAGCTTTCTTT
CDR3aa: CSGKRDRYMNTEAFF
d_gene: TRBD1
len: 15
abundance: -
j_gene: TRBJ1-1
v_gene: TRBV29-1

CDR3nt: TGTGCCAGCAGTGAGGGGCAGAGCTTCTACGAGCAGTACTTC
CDR3aa: CASSEGQSFYEQYF
d_gene: -
len: 14
abundance: few
j_gene: TRBJ2-7
v_gene: TRBV25-1

CDR3nt: TGTGCCTGGAAACCGGGACAGGGGTACAATGAGCAGTTCTTC
CDR3aa: CAWKPGQGYNEQFF
d_gene: TRBD1
len: 14
abundance: -
j_gene: TRBJ2-1
v_gene: TRBV30

CDR3nt: TGTGCCAGCAGTTTTTCTCTTGACAGTGAAGCTTTCTTT
CDR3aa: CASSFSLDSEAFF
d_gene: -
len: 13
abundance: -
j_gene: TRBJ1-1
v_gene: TRBV27

CDR3nt: TGTGCCAGCAGCTTAGAGCCTCCTCCTAGGCTCAATGAGCAGTTCTTC
CDR3aa: CASSLEPPPRLNEQFF
d_gene: -
len: 16
abundance: -
j_gene: TRBJ2-1
v_gene: TRBV7-2

CDR3nt: TGTGCCAGCAGCCCTCCCCCAGCGGGGGCCCGGGAGACCCAGTACTTC
CDR3aa: CASSPPPAGARETQYF
d_gene: TRBD2
len: 16
abundance: -
j_gene: TRBJ2-5
v_gene: TRBV7-9

CDR3nt: TGTGCCTGGAGTCCCAGCGGACCGCAAAATTCACCCCTCCACTTT
CDR3aa: CAWSPSGPQNSPLHF
d_gene: -
len: 15
abundance: -
j_gene: TRBJ1-6
v_gene: TRBV30

CDR3nt: TGCGCCAGCAGCCAACGTACAGGGGGTTCTCTTACAGATACGCAGTATTTT
CDR3aa: CASSQRTGGSLTDTQYF
d_gene: TRBD1
len: 17
abundance: once
j_gene: TRBJ2-3
v_gene: TRBV4-3

CDR3nt: TGTGCCAGCAGCCCTGACAGGGACACTGAAGCTTTCTTT
CDR3aa: CASSPDRDTEAFF
d_gene: TRBD1
len: 13
abundance: once
j_gene: TRBJ1-1
v_gene: TRBV6-5

CDR3nt: TGTGCCAGCAGCGTGGAGGGACAGAACTACGAGCAGTACTTC
CDR3aa: CASSVEGQNYEQYF
d_gene: -
len: 14
abundance: -
j_gene: TRBJ2-7
v_gene: TRBV9

CDR3nt: TGTGCCAGCAGCGTAGGAGGGAGGAGCTCCTACAATGAGCAGTTCTTC
CDR3aa: CASSVGGRSSYNEQFF
d_gene: -
len: 16
abundance: -
j_gene: TRBJ2-1
v_gene: TRBV9

CDR3nt: TGCGCCAGCAGCCCAACGACAGAGGATAATTCACCCCTCCACTTT
CDR3aa: CASSPTTEDNSPLHF
d_gene: -
len: 15
abundance: -
j_gene: TRBJ1-6
v_gene: TRBV4-1

CDR3nt: TGCGCCAGCAGTCGTGCGGGGAACAATGAGCAGTTCTTC
CDR3aa: CASSRAGNNEQFF
d_gene: -
len: 13
abundance: -
j_gene: TRBJ2-1
v_gene: TRBV10-1

CDR3nt: TGTGCTAGTGCCCCTGACGGGATCAACACTGAAGCTTTCTTT
CDR3aa: CASAPDGINTEAFF
d_gene: -
len: 14
abundance: few
j_gene: TRBJ1-1
v_gene: TRBV12-5

CDR3nt: TGTGCCAGCACAACTATGCCGAACACCGGGGAGCTGTTTTTT
CDR3aa: CASTTMPNTGELFF
d_gene: -
len: 14
abundance: -
j_gene: TRBJ2-2
v_gene: TRBV2

CDR3nt: TGTGCCAGCAGTTACAGGGGGCGAGAGACCCAGTACTTC
CDR3aa: CASSYRGRETQYF
d_gene: TRBD1
len: 13
abundance: -
j_gene: TRBJ2-5
v_gene: TRBV27

CDR3nt: TGTGCCAGCAGCGTAGAAGGAGGGTTTGGATCACCCCTCCACTTT
CDR3aa: CASSVEGGFGSPLHF
d_gene: -
len: 15
abundance: -
j_gene: TRBJ1-6
v_gene: TRBV9

CDR3nt: TGTGCCAGCTCACCTGACAGGGAAGAGACCCAGTACTTC
CDR3aa: CASSPDREETQYF
d_gene: TRBD1
len: 13
abundance: -
j_gene: TRBJ2-5
v_gene: TRBV18

CDR3nt: TGCGCCAGCACCGTGACAGGGGACAATGAGCAGTTCTTC
CDR3aa: CASTVTGDNEQFF
d_gene: TRBD1
len: 13
abundance: medium-sized
j_gene: TRBJ2-1
v_gene: TRBV5-1

CDR3nt: TGTGCCAGCAGTTTATCGCGGCAGAACACTGAAGCTTTCTTT
CDR3aa: CASSLSRQNTEAFF
d_gene: -
len: 14
abundance: few
j_gene: TRBJ1-1
v_gene: TRBV27

CDR3nt: TGTGCCAGCAGTTGGGACAGATCTAATGAAAAACTGTTTTTT
CDR3aa: CASSWDRSNEKLFF
d_gene: TRBD1
len: 14
abundance: -
j_gene: TRBJ1-4
v_gene: TRBV6-1

CDR3nt: TGCGCCAGCAGCGGGTGGACAGGATATGAAGAGACCCAGTACTTC
CDR3aa: CASSGWTGYEETQYF
d_gene: TRBD1
len: 15
abundance: -
j_gene: TRBJ2-5
v_gene: TRBV5-1

CDR3nt: TGTGCCAGCAGCGGTACAGGGGAATATGGCTACACCTTC
CDR3aa: CASSGTGEYGYTF
d_gene: TRBD1
len: 13
abundance: -
j_gene: TRBJ1-2
v_gene: TRBV13

CDR3nt: TGTGCCAGCAGCCTCCCCTCGAACACTGAAGCTTTCTTT
CDR3aa: CASSLPSNTEAFF
d_gene: -
len: 13
abundance: -
j_gene: TRBJ1-1
v_gene: TRBV7-2

CDR3nt: TGTGCCAGCAGCCCACCTACAGGGTTACTAGGGTCTGGAAACACCATATATTTT
CDR3aa: CASSPPTGLLGSGNTIYF
d_gene: -
len: 18
abundance: once
j_gene: TRBJ1-3
v_gene: TRBV9

CDR3nt: TGTGCCATCCAAGATCCCCAGGGGGCGAACTATGGCTACACCTTC
CDR3aa: CAIQDPQGANYGYTF
d_gene: TRBD1
len: 15
abundance: -
j_gene: TRBJ1-2
v_gene: TRBV10-3

CDR3nt: TGTGCCAGCAGCCAAGACCGACCGGGACTAGCGGGGGCAAGCTCCTACAATGAGCAGTTCTTC
CDR3aa: CASSQDRPGLAGASSYNEQFF
d_gene: TRBD2
len: 21
abundance: few
j_gene: TRBJ2-1
v_gene: TRBV4-2

CDR3nt: TGTGCCAGCAGTGAAGCGCGAGGGGGCGCGGGGAATCAGCCCCAGCATTTT
CDR3aa: CASSEARGGAGNQPQHF
d_gene: TRBD1
len: 17
abundance: -
j_gene: TRBJ1-5
v_gene: TRBV6-1

CDR3nt: TGTGCCAGCAGCGGACAGGGGGTTCGAGCCAACGTCCTGACTTTC
CDR3aa: CASSGQGVRANVLTF
d_gene: TRBD1
len: 15
abundance: few
j_gene: TRBJ2-6
v_gene: TRBV5-6

CDR3nt: TGTGCCAGCAGTGACGCGCCGGAGGGGACGCAGTATTTT
CDR3aa: CASSDAPEGTQYF
d_gene: -
len: 13
abundance: -
j_gene: TRBJ2-3
v_gene: TRBV6-4

CDR3nt: TGCGCCAGCAGCCAAGATCGGGGGGAGAGAAGACCCCTCCACTTT
CDR3aa: CASSQDRGERRPLHF
d_gene: -
len: 15
abundance: -
j_gene: TRBJ1-6
v_gene: TRBV4-3

CDR3nt: TGTGCCAGCAACGGTGGGGTCAGGGACTCCTACAATGAGCAGTTCTTC
CDR3aa: CASNGGVRDSYNEQFF
d_gene: -
len: 16
abundance: -
j_gene: TRBJ2-1
v_gene: TRBV2

CDR3nt: TGTGCCAGCTCACCAACCCCAGGGGCAAGCTACGAGCAGTACTTC
CDR3aa: CASSPTPGASYEQYF
d_gene: -
len: 15
abundance: -
j_gene: TRBJ2-7
v_gene: TRBV18

CDR3nt: TGTGCCAGCAGCTCCCGACAGGGTCTTATCAATCAGCCCCAGCATTTT
CDR3aa: CASSSRQGLINQPQHF
d_gene: TRBD1
len: 16
abundance: -
j_gene: TRBJ1-5
v_gene: TRBV13

CDR3nt: TGTGCCAGTAGTAAGGACAGGGGGAGCAATCAGCCCCAGCATTTT
CDR3aa: CASSKDRGSNQPQHF
d_gene: TRBD1
len: 15
abundance: -
j_gene: TRBJ1-5
v_gene: TRBV19

CDR3nt: TGTGCCAGCAGCTTACTAATTACAGATACGCAGTATTTT
CDR3aa: CASSLLITDTQYF
d_gene: -
len: 13
abundance: once
j_gene: TRBJ2-3
v_gene: TRBV11-2

CDR3nt: TGTGCCAGCAGTTATGGACAGTTTCAAGAGACCCAGTACTTC
CDR3aa: CASSYGQFQETQYF
d_gene: -
len: 14
abundance: -
j_gene: TRBJ2-5
v_gene: TRBV6-5

CDR3nt: TGTGCCAGCAGTGCCGCCAGGGGCCAGCCCCAGCATTTT
CDR3aa: CASSAARGQPQHF
d_gene: -
len: 13
abundance: -
j_gene: TRBJ1-5
v_gene: TRBV6-1

CDR3nt: TGTGCCAGCGCCGGGACAGGGATATGGAATTCACCCCTCCACTTT
CDR3aa: CASAGTGIWNSPLHF
d_gene: TRBD1
len: 15
abundance: -
j_gene: TRBJ1-6
v_gene: TRBV27

CDR3nt: TGTGCCAGCAGCCCTGGCCAGGGGAGCACCGGGGAGCTGTTTTTT
CDR3aa: CASSPGQGSTGELFF
d_gene: -
len: 15
abundance: -
j_gene: TRBJ2-2
v_gene: TRBV7-6

CDR3nt: TGTTCCAGCAGCACCTCACAGGGGAGAACCTACGAGCAGTACTTC
CDR3aa: CSSSTSQGRTYEQYF
d_gene: TRBD1
len: 15
abundance: -
j_gene: TRBJ2-7
v_gene: TRBV7-9

CDR3nt: TGTGCCAGCTCCCCCCGGTACGAGCAGTACTTC
CDR3aa: CASSPRYEQYF
d_gene: -
len: 11
abundance: -
j_gene: TRBJ2-7
v_gene: TRBV18

CDR3nt: TGCAGCGCATACAGGGGAGGCTATGGCTACACCTTC
CDR3aa: CSAYRGGYGYTF
d_gene: TRBD1
len: 12
abundance: -
j_gene: TRBJ1-2
v_gene: TRBV29-1

CDR3nt: TGTGCCTGGAGTCTGTTGAACACCGGGGAGCTGTTTTTT
CDR3aa: CAWSLLNTGELFF
d_gene: -
len: 13
abundance: -
j_gene: TRBJ2-2
v_gene: TRBV30

CDR3nt: TGTGCCAGCAGCCGGGCGGACATGCAGAACACTGAAGCTTTCTTT
CDR3aa: CASSRADMQNTEAFF
d_gene: -
len: 15
abundance: -
j_gene: TRBJ1-1
v_gene: TRBV7-9

CDR3nt: TGTGCCAGCCGGACAGCTACGAGCTCCTACGAGCAGTACTTC
CDR3aa: CASRTATSSYEQYF
d_gene: -
len: 14
abundance: -
j_gene: TRBJ2-7
v_gene: TRBV4-2